This T cell receptor (beta chain) is from a study of HIV-infected patients and healthy controls. Around 450 ng RNA was reverse transcribed with alpha and beta constant-region primers. Separate chain-specific third strand synthesis with multiplexing indices produced the alpha and beta libraries. One primer pair amplified all rearrangements per chain; each cDNA got molecular barcodes. Each CDR3 protein gets one entry after TCRdb re-called the 5' RACE reads with MiXCR. Found here are 15,000 to 20,000 distinct CDR3 sequences, more than 8% of them singletons; the top ten hold about 2.6%. All unsorted peripheral T cells were captured because whole blood was used without fractionation. Control samples came from approximately 11 uninfected healthy donors, four of them resampled after roughly 3 months. Study-wide points: HIV-associated CDR3 frequencies dropped significantly during therapy; CMV-associated ones, mostly rising, changed nonsignificantly.

Turning to this clonotype: Its antigen is undetermined.

The CDR3 runs to 19 residues. V shed 3 bases, J shed 1 base, and the junction held 13 bases outside the gene matches. Germline CDR1 reads MNHEY; CDR2 reads SVGAGI. The chain uses TRBV6-5 and TRBJ1-5; 9 bases fit TRBD1. Sequencing used blood. The clonotype comes from an adult in good health. In DNA, the CDR3 is TGTGCCAGCAGTTATAGATCCCCGGGACAGGGACGAAGCAATCAGCCCCAGCATTTT. Its protein is CASSYRSPGQGRSNQPQHF.